This TCR beta chain was captured by sequencing in a study of blood T cell repertoires in COVID-19. The overall study: The origin of the acute and convalescent COVID-19 samples was the United States, Italy and Spain.

Individuals drawn from approximately 26 US areas were roughly 18 to 95 years old. Cohort assignment relied on participant-reported clinical history. Measured with immunoSEQ multiplex PCR; TCRdb has only the in-frame clones, and not every one. The table lists about 350,000 clones, more than 70% of them singletons. V shed 1 base and J shed 9 bases, with 11 bases lying between them. The CDR3 sequence is 13 residues long. Per germline, CDR1 SEHNR and CDR2 FQNEAQ (reference sequence). The specimen was PBMCs or T cells enriched from blood (not recorded which). This TCR was sampled from a woman in her twenties or thirties who had recovered from COVID-19. The chain combines TRBV7-9 with TRBJ2-3, with D possibly matching TRBD1 (6 bases). The CDR3, as DNA: TGTGCCAGCAGCTTAGATTCAGGGGCAACGCAGTATTTT. It translates to CASSLDSGATQYF.